The next 13 T cell receptor beta chains were all read from a single sample in a study of shared clonotypes between healthy human individuals. Profiled with immunoSEQ multiplex PCR; TCRdb holds only in-frame clones, not every one. This table holds some 450,000 clones, roughly 80% found once. Source material: PBMCs. The source is a middle-aged woman in good health. Some clones in this sample may be carry-over from other donors' samples.

J is TRBJ2-4 and V is TRBV28, with 9 positions matching TRBD2. The CDR3 loop spans 16 amino acids. The germline gives CDR1 MDHEN, CDR2 SYDVKM. Trimming took 5 bases from V and 6 from J; bases not matched to a gene: 11. CDR3 protein: CASSPPRGSGGNIQYF. In nucleotides, the CDR3 is TGTGCCAGCAGTCCTCCCCGTGGTAGCGGGGGAAACATTCAGTACTTC.

The sample holds a few counts of this clone. Other DNA variants within this sample encode the same CDR3. The chain links TRBV30 to TRBJ2-3, with D perhaps TRBD1 (6 bases). The CDR3 runs 14 residues. The V gene's germline CDR1 is GTSNPN and CDR2 SVGIG (reference sequence). V lost 3 bases and J lost 0, with 10 bases in between. CDR3 region: CAWRDRSSTDTQYF. For the CDR3, the DNA is TGTGCCTGGAGGGACAGATCTAGCACAGATACGCAGTATTTT.

The chain uses TRBV28 and TRBJ1-5; 9 positions match TRBD1. J lost 4 bases, V lost 11 bases, and 9 bases had no gene match. The CDR3 is 14 residues long. Germline loops: CDR1 MDHEN, CDR2 SYDVKM. The CDR3 DNA follows: TGTGCCTGTCAAAGGGACAGGGTGAATCAGCCCCAGCATTTT. Its translation: CACQRDRVNQPQHF.

Comments on this clone: A far larger clone is one base from this, pointing to a likely read error. The rearrangement joins TRBV7-9 to TRBJ1-1; D possibly corresponds to TRBD1 (5 bases). Trimming pared 3 bases from V and 8 bases from J, leaving 16 bases between. CDR1 is SEHNR, CDR2 FQNEAQ, per germline (reference sequence). The CDR3 runs 14 residues. CDR3 region: CASSLKGQSLEAFF. The CDR3 nucleotides are TGTGCCAGCAGCTTGAAGGGGCAGAGCTTAGAAGCTTTCTTT.

The genes are TRBV28 and TRBJ2-2, with TRBD2 identical over 7 bases. V dropped 4 bases and J dropped 5; count of bases not matched to a gene: 7. Germline V gene lookup returns CDR1 MDHEN and CDR2 SYDVKM. This CDR3 has 15 residues. CDR3 bases: TGTGCCAGCAGTTCTTTAGCGGGCACGACCGGGGAGCTGTTTTTT. Residues: CASSSLAGTTGELFF.

This clone was found a few times. CDR3 region: CAWSRGGKGQFF. The CDR3 DNA reads as TGTGCCTGGAGTAGGGGGGGGAAGGGGCAGTTCTTC. The J gene is TRBJ2-1, the V gene TRBV30; D may be TRBD2 (7 bases). CDR3 length: 12 residues. Deletions cut 2 bases from V and 12 bases from J, with 14 bases between. Germline assignment: CDR1 GTSNPN and CDR2 SVGIG (reference sequence).

A remark on this clone: A clone one base away is much larger, so this may be a read error. The chain uses TRBV15 and TRBJ1-1, with D perhaps matching TRBD1 (5 bases). The CDR3 is 15 amino acids. Germline lookup yields CDR1 LNHNV and CDR2 YYDKDF (reference sequence). CDR3: CATSRGPRENTEASF. The DNA of the CDR3 is TGTGCCACCAGCAGAGGGCCCAGGGAAAACACTGAAGCTTCCTTT.

The sample holds one count of this clone. The chain couples TRBV27 to TRBJ2-6; D is unclear. This CDR3 comprises 19 residues. In germline, CDR1 is MNHEY, CDR2 SMNVEV (reference sequence). The germline V and J ends were trimmed by 5 bases and 0 bases, with 20 bases remaining between them. In nucleotides, the CDR3 is TGTGCCAGCAGTCGCGCCGCCGGCCCTCTTACCTCTGGGGCCAACGTCCTGACTTTC. Protein product: CASSRAAGPLTSGANVLTF. Filled out from reference TRBV27 and TRBJ2-6, the complete variable domain reads EAQVTQNPRYLITVTGKKLTVTCSQNMNHEYMSWYRQDPGLGLRQIYYSMNVEVTDKGDVPEGYKVSRKEKRNFPLILESPSPNQTSLYFCASSRAAGPLTSGANVLTFGAGSRLTVL.

This rearrangement joins TRBV19 to TRBJ1-2; D unclear. The ends were cut back, 3 bases at V and 6 bases at J, with 14 bases in the middle. The CDR3 contains 14 residues. The germline CDR1 and CDR2 sequences are LNHDA and SQIVND (reference sequence). The CDR3, as DNA: TGTGCCAGTAGTATCCCCGGTTATGAGAATGGCTACACCTTC. This encodes CASSIPGYENGYTF.

The chain combines TRBV28 with TRBJ1-5; D is ambiguous. CDR3 length: 11 amino acids. The germline CDR1 and CDR2 sequences are MDHEN and SYDVKM. V dropped 6 bases and J dropped 9 bases, with 9 bases sitting between them. The CDR3 DNA reads TGTGCCAGCAGGGGTACGGGGCCCCAGCATTTT. Encoded protein: CASRGTGPQHF. The whole variable domain, remainder taken from reference TRBV28 and TRBJ1-5, is DVKVTQSSRYLVKRTGEKVFLECVQDMDHENMFWYRQDPGLGLRLIYFSYDVKMKEKGDIPEGYSVSREKKERFSLILESASTNQTSMYLCASRGTGPQHFGDGTRLSIL.

The chain carries TRBV7-2 and TRBJ2-1, with 8 bases fitting TRBD2. Germline V lookup: CDR1 SGHTA, CDR2 FQGNSA. This CDR3 comprises 13 residues. V gave up 5 bases and J gave up 3 bases; unmatched junction bases: 0. The CDR3, as DNA: TGTGCCAGCAGCGGGACTAGCTACAATGAGCAGTTCTTC. It specifies CASSGTSYNEQFF.

The rearrangement joins TRBV18 to TRBJ1-4; maybe TRBD1 (6 bases). Trimming took 3 bases from V and 8 from J, leaving 10 bases between them. There are 13 residues in the CDR3. Germline V gene data show CDR1 as KGHSH and CDR2 as LQKENI. CDR3 residues: CASSPGQTEKLFF. The CDR3 bases are TGTGCCAGCTCACCCGGACAGACGGAAAAACTGTTTTTT.

Turning to this clone: A much larger clone sits a single nucleotide away, making a read error possible. The rearrangement links TRBV6-1 to TRBJ2-2; possibly TRBD2 for D (5 bases). The CDR3 runs to 15 residues. CDR1 and CDR2 from the germline V gene are MNHNS and SASEGT. The CDR3 DNA reads TGTGCCAGCAGTGACGAAGTGGAAAACACCGGGGAGCTGTCTTTT. It translates to CASSDEVENTGELSF.